A selection of T cell receptor beta chains follows, all from one sample in a study of shared clonotypes between healthy human individuals. Data came from immunoSEQ multiplex PCR; TCRdb stores just in-frame clones and leaves some out. The sample contains fewer than 600,000 clones, more than 70% of which appear only once. Sequencing input: PBMCs. The receptors were sampled from a middle-aged woman in good health. Some clones in this sample may be carry-over from other donors' samples. CDR3s include the opening cysteine and the closing phenylalanine or tryptophan. A D gene is named only where the DNA matches it firmly. Size values are once, few and many counts, or a class for expanded clones, and some rows have none.

j_call d_call v_call clone_size cdr3_nt cdr3_aa
TRBJ2-7 NA TRBV18 few TGTGCCAGCTCACCCACTTGGAGCTCCTACGAGCAGTACTTC CASSPTWSSYEQYF
TRBJ2-1 TRBD2 TRBV27 NA TGTGCCAGCAGTTTAGGGACTAGCGGGAGGGGGGAGCAGTTCTTC CASSLGTSGRGEQFF
TRBJ1-4 TRBD1 TRBV5-1 NA TGCGCCAGCAGCTTGGGGGCCGGGACAGGGTTAACTAATGAAAAACTGTTTTTT CASSLGAGTGLTNEKLFF
TRBJ2-2 NA TRBV9 once TGTGCCAGCAGCGTATTGGACAGCCGAAACACCGGGGAGCTGTTTTTT CASSVLDSRNTGELFF
TRBJ2-7 NA TRBV6-6 NA TGTGCCAGCAGTCGCTCTAGTGTCCAGCAGTACTTC CASSRSSVQQYF
TRBJ1-3 TRBD1 TRBV4-1 NA TGCGCCAGCAGCCTTCCCCCCCGGGACAGCCGAGGAAACACCATATATTTT CASSLPPRDSRGNTIYF
TRBJ2-1 NA TRBV29-1 NA TGCAGCGTGAGGGCCGGGTACAATGAGCAGTTCTTC CSVRAGYNEQFF
TRBJ2-7 TRBD1 TRBV25-1 few TGTGCCAGCAGCAGACAGGGGCACTCCTACGAGCAGTACTTC CASSRQGHSYEQYF
TRBJ1-5 NA TRBV15 NA TGTGCCACCAGCAGAGATGTGAACCAGCCCCAGCATTTT CATSRDVNQPQHF
TRBJ2-1 NA TRBV15 NA TGTGCCACCAGCAGAGTATTTGGGCTCCTAAATGAGCAGTTCTTC CATSRVFGLLNEQFF
TRBJ2-3 NA TRBV19 NA TGTGCCAGTAGTATTTCGGGAACTAGCTTCACAGATACGCAGTATTTT CASSISGTSFTDTQYF
TRBJ2-7 NA TRBV2 NA TGTGCCAGCAAGGGCAGGGGCTACGAGCAGTACTTC CASKGRGYEQYF
TRBJ2-1 NA TRBV18 NA TGTGCCAGCTCCCCGGACAGAGCTTCCTACAATGAGCAGTTCTTC CASSPDRASYNEQFF
TRBJ1-4 NA TRBV6-5 many TGTGCCAGCAGTGAAGGGAAGGGGGAAAAACTGTTTTTT CASSEGKGEKLFF
TRBJ2-1 TRBD2 TRBV10-3 NA TGTGCCATCAGCCGAGTACTAGCGGGGAGCTCCTACAATGAGCAGTTCTTC CAISRVLAGSSYNEQFF
TRBJ2-7 TRBD1 TRBV5-5 NA TGTGCCAGCAGCGGATGGGACAGGAGCTCCTACGAGCAGTACTTC CASSGWDRSSYEQYF
TRBJ2-5 TRBD2 TRBV15 NA TGTGCCACCAGCAAACTAGCGGGAGGAGAGACCCAGTACTTC CATSKLAGGETQYF
TRBJ2-1 TRBD1 TRBV2 NA TGTGCCAGCAGTGATGAGGACAGGGGGCCCAATGAGCAGTTCTTC CASSDEDRGPNEQFF
TRBJ1-1 NA TRBV27 NA TGTGCCAGCAGTTCACCCCCCAAAGGGTCTAAAGCTTTCTTT CASSSPPKGSKAFF
TRBJ2-3 TRBD2 TRBV6-4 NA TGTGCCAGCAGTGAAAAAGGTACTAGCGGCACAGATACGCAGTATTTT CASSEKGTSGTDTQYF
TRBJ2-2 NA TRBV2 NA TGTGCCAGCAGGAGTAGGGAGGGGGCCGGGGAGCTGTTTTTT CASRSREGAGELFF
TRBJ2-1 TRBD2 TRBV19 NA TGTGCCAGTAGCTCGACTAGCGGGGTCACCAATGAGCAGTTCTTC CASSSTSGVTNEQFF
TRBJ1-4 NA TRBV7-9 NA TGTGCCAGCAGCTTAGGTGGGGGCGGTGGTGAAAAACTGTTTTTT CASSLGGGGGEKLFF
TRBJ2-3 NA TRBV7-9 NA TGTGCCAGCAGCTTATCGGGGGATACGCAGTATTTT CASSLSGDTQYF
TRBJ1-4 NA TRBV6-6 NA TGTGCCAGCAGTAATCAGGGGCGGAGAGGGGAAAAACTGTTTTTT CASSNQGRRGEKLFF
TRBJ2-2 NA TRBV6-6 NA TGTGCCGGCAGGTCAGGGACGGACACCGGGGAGCTGTTCTTT CAGRSGTDTGELFF
TRBJ2-3 NA TRBV5-4 once TGTGCCAGCAGCGTTCAGAGGGACCCGACAGATACGCAGTATTTT CASSVQRDPTDTQYF
TRBJ1-3 NA TRBV27 NA TGTGCCAGCATCGGGTCGGGGGCCGGAAACACCATATATTTT CASIGSGAGNTIYF
TRBJ2-7 TRBD2 TRBV7-4 NA TGTGCCAGCAGCCCCCAATTGGGGGGGGCGGGAGGACACTCCTACGAGCAGTACTTC CASSPQLGGAGGHSYEQYF
TRBJ2-5 NA TRBV6-1 NA TGTGCCAGCAGTATGGGAGTGGGGACCCAGTACTTC CASSMGVGTQYF
TRBJ2-7 TRBD2 TRBV4-1 NA TGCGCCAGCAGCCAGGCGGGACTAACCTACGAGCAGTACTTC CASSQAGLTYEQYF
TRBJ1-2 NA TRBV4-1 few TGCGCCAGCAGCCCAACCTCGGGACAAATCAGCACCCTCTATGGCTACACCTTC CASSPTSGQISTLYGYTF
TRBJ2-7 NA TRBV7-3 NA TGTGCCAGCAGCTTTGACGAGCAGTACTTC CASSFDEQYF
TRBJ1-1 NA TRBV27 NA TGTGCCAGCAGCCTCGGATGGGGGGGAAACACTGAAGCTTTCTTT CASSLGWGGNTEAFF
TRBJ1-2 NA TRBV6-1 NA TGTGCCAGCAGTTTTATGGACAGAATCGATGGCTACACCTTC CASSFMDRIDGYTF
TRBJ1-5 NA TRBV19 many TGTGCCAGTAGTATAGTTGGGTGGGGGGTTCAGCCCCAGCATTTT CASSIVGWGVQPQHF
TRBJ2-7 TRBD2 TRBV6-6 once TGTGCCAGCAGTTACCCGGGACTAGCGGGAGTGGAGCAGTACTTC CASSYPGLAGVEQYF
TRBJ2-7 TRBD2 TRBV5-1 NA TGCGCCAGCAGCCAGACTAGCGGGAGTATTGCCTACGAGCAGTACTTC CASSQTSGSIAYEQYF
TRBJ1-5 TRBD1 TRBV5-1 many TGCGCCAGCAGCCGGACAGGGGAAGAGGGGCAGCCCCAGCATTTT CASSRTGEEGQPQHF
TRBJ1-1 NA TRBV28 few TGTGCCAGCAGCTTAGAAACGACGGTGAACACTGAAGCTTTCTTT CASSLETTVNTEAFF
TRBJ2-3 NA TRBV11-2 NA TGTGCCAGCAGCCCCTCCTTAGCGGATACGCAGTATTTT CASSPSLADTQYF
TRBJ2-1 TRBD2 TRBV4-1 medium-sized TGCGCCAGCAGCCAAGAGACTAGCGGCTCCTACAATGAGCAGTTCTTC CASSQETSGSYNEQFF
TRBJ2-7 NA TRBV7-2 NA TGTGCCAGCAGCAATGGGGCCTACTCCTACGAGCAGTACTTC CASSNGAYSYEQYF
TRBJ2-1 TRBD2 TRBV5-1 NA TGCGCCAGCAGGGTGGGAGGGAACAATGAGCAGTTCTTC CASRVGGNNEQFF
TRBJ2-7 NA TRBV11-2 NA TGTGCCAGCAGCTTAAGGGGGTTCCCCCTGGACGAGCAGTACTTC CASSLRGFPLDEQYF
TRBJ2-2 NA TRBV11-3 NA TGTGCCAGCAGCCCAGACACCACCGGGGAGCTGTTTTTT CASSPDTTGELFF
TRBJ2-7 TRBD1 TRBV6-6 many TGTGCCAGCAGTTCACAGGGGAGCTCCTACGAGCAGTACTTC CASSSQGSSYEQYF
TRBJ2-7 NA TRBV27 NA TGTGCCAGCAGTCACAGGGGAGGGTCCTACGAGCAGTACTTC CASSHRGGSYEQYF
TRBJ2-5 TRBD2 TRBV11-2 NA TGTGCCAGCACCCTAGGGAGGGGTGGGGAGACCCAGTACTTC CASTLGRGGETQYF
TRBJ2-3 TRBD2 TRBV28 NA TGTGCCAGCCGCTACACTAGCGGGAGTGGCACAGATACGCAGTATTTT CASRYTSGSGTDTQYF
TRBJ1-4 TRBD1 TRBV5-1 NA TGCGCCAGCAGCTTCGGACAGGGGGGTAGTGAAAAACTGTTTTTT CASSFGQGGSEKLFF
TRBJ1-2 TRBD1 TRBV5-4 NA TGTGCCAGCAGCTTGCCGTCGCAGGGGGGCTATGGCTACACCTTC CASSLPSQGGYGYTF
TRBJ1-3 NA TRBV7-9 NA TGTGCCAGCAGCTCCCAGGACAGTCCTGGAAACACCATATATTTT CASSSQDSPGNTIYF
TRBJ2-2 TRBD1 TRBV12-5 NA TGTGCTAGTGGCCTGGGACAGGGGTACACCGGGGAGCTGTTTTTT CASGLGQGYTGELFF
TRBJ2-7 NA TRBV10-2 once TGCGCCAGCAGACCGGGACTCTCCTACGAGCAGTACTTC CASRPGLSYEQYF
TRBJ1-5 NA TRBV2 NA TGTGCCAGCAGCGGGGACACGGCTAGCAATCAGCCCCAGCATTTT CASSGDTASNQPQHF
TRBJ1-2 TRBD1 TRBV5-4 NA TGTGCCAGCAGCAAAGGACAGGGGTTTCAATCTGGCTACACCTTC CASSKGQGFQSGYTF